Reported below is one TCR beta chain. Germline CDR1 and CDR2: SGHNT and YYREEE (reference sequence). Losses at the gene ends were 0 bases for V and 3 bases for J; bases not matched to a gene: 8. There are 16 residues in the CDR3. Time point indicated: inflamed ileum from the surgical specimen. The data derive from a study of T cell repertoires in ileal Crohn's disease. Method: immunoSEQ multiplex PCR; TCRdb's copy keeps in-frame clones and lacks some. The sample consists of approximately 5,400 clones, 82% of them appearing once. The sequence was obtained from an adult with Crohn's disease. The J gene is TRBJ1-1, the V gene TRBV5-4; 7 bases agree with TRBD1. Sequenced material: ileal tissue. Here the CDR3 DNA reads TGTGCCAGCAGCTTGGTATCCCCAGGGGGTGACACTGAAGCTTTCTTT. It specifies CASSLVSPGGDTEAFF.